The 27 T cell receptor beta chains below come from one sample, sequenced in a study of OX40 agonist ivuxolimab in advanced cancers. Libraries were prepared through the immunoSEQ multiplex PCR assay. Drawn from immuneACCESS, this table holds only the in-frame rearrangements with V and J called that TCRdb kept. Clones are partly lost; checked studies trace under half to an unresolved V gene and leave the rest unexplained. The sample table contains roughly 30,000 clones; only one count was recorded for 86% of them. The ten most abundant clones make up 29% of the sample. Here the sequenced sample was CD4+ or CD8+ T cells sorted from blood, taken in a trial of the OX40 agonist ivuxolimab. These receptors came from an adult with an advanced solid tumor such as melanoma, head and neck, liver or kidney cancer.

CDR3 in DNA: TGCGCCAGCAGCCAAGATCTCCCAGGTTCACACAATGAGCAGTTCTTC. Translation gives CASSQDLPGSHNEQFF. The chain uses TRBV4-1 and TRBJ2-1; D is ambiguous. The CDR3 sequence is 16 residues long. In germline, CDR1 is MGHRA, CDR2 YSYEKL. Trimming pared 0 bases from V and 5 bases from J, leaving 14 bases between.

This clone was seen a handful of times. The rearrangement joins TRBV11-2 to TRBJ2-2; the D gene is possibly TRBD1 (5 bases). The CDR3 extends over 13 amino acids. The V gene's germline CDR1 is SGHAT and CDR2 FQNNGV. The V gene lost 6 bases and the J gene lost 6 bases, with 11 bases spanning the gap. The CDR3 bases are TGTGCCAGCAGTCCGACAGTCTCCGGGGAGCTGTTTTTT. Translating gives CASSPTVSGELFF.

The chain combines TRBV7-8 with TRBJ1-2; tentatively, D is TRBD1 (6 bases). This CDR3 contains 12 residues. Between the trimmed V and J ends, which lost 4 bases and 8 bases, there was a span of 11 bases. Looked up from germline, CDR1 is SGHVS and CDR2 is FQNEAQ. CDR3 DNA: TGTGCCAGCAGCTACAGGGACCTCGGCTACACCTTC. It codes for CASSYRDLGYTF.

The rearrangement joins TRBV6-6 to TRBJ2-7, with 9 positions matching TRBD1. The V and J ends lost 1 base and 4 bases, in that order; junction bases with no gene match: 8. In germline, CDR1 is MNHNY, CDR2 SVGAGI (reference sequence). This CDR3 is built from 16 residues. The CDR3 reads CASSYFRDREGYEQYF. For the CDR3, the DNA is TGTGCCAGCAGTTACTTCCGGGACAGGGAAGGGTACGAGCAGTACTTC.

The J gene is TRBJ2-5, the V gene TRBV5-6; D not resolved. The CDR3 extends over 16 amino acids. The germline gives CDR1 SGHDT, CDR2 YYEEEE. Between the trimmed V and J ends, which lost 0 bases and 4 bases, there was a span of 16 bases. CDR3 protein: CASSLAKTVWPETQYF. The CDR3, as DNA: TGTGCCAGCAGCTTGGCCAAGACCGTTTGGCCAGAGACCCAGTACTTC.

This clone ranks as medium-sized. The chain joins TRBV27 to TRBJ2-5; TRBD2 aligns across 7 bases. With 4 bases clipped from V and 5 bases from J, the junction kept 4 bases outside the gene matches. CDR1 and CDR2 from the germline V gene are MNHEY and SMNVEV (reference sequence). The CDR3 totals 13 residues. The CDR3 protein is CASSSHSGETQYF. CDR3 nucleotide sequence: TGTGCCAGCAGTTCACATAGCGGGGAGACCCAGTACTTC.

This clone was picked up a small number of times. V and J are TRBV27 and TRBJ2-1; 11 positions agree with TRBD1. With 8 bases clipped from V and 8 bases from J, the junction kept 5 bases outside the gene matches. Germline V gene data show CDR1 as MNHEY and CDR2 as SMNVEV (reference sequence). The CDR3 has 13 amino acids. DNA for the CDR3: TGTGCCAGCGGACAGGGGGCCGAGTATGAGCAGTTCTTC. Protein: CASGQGAEYEQFF.

This clone is labeled as medium-sized. The chain recombines TRBV6-9 with TRBJ2-7; 12 bases agree with TRBD1. Germline V gene lookup returns CDR1 MNHGY and CDR2 SVAAGI. J was trimmed by 2 bases and V by 4 bases; bases with no gene match: 0. The CDR3 is made up of 14 amino acids. The CDR3 DNA reads as TGTGCCAGCAGTTGGGACAGGGGGCCCTACGAGCAGTACTTC. Translation: CASSWDRGPYEQYF.

The chain couples TRBV9 to TRBJ2-7; D is tentatively TRBD1 or TRBD2 (7 bases each). Germline lookup yields CDR1 SGDLS and CDR2 YYNGEE. The CDR3 is made up of 16 amino acids. The V and J ends lost 4 bases and 2 bases respectively, with 19 bases between them. The CDR3 DNA reads as TGTGCCAGCAGCCCAGGGGGGGGGTTGAGCACCTACGAGCAGTACTTC. Translation: CASSPGGGLSTYEQYF.

Only a few counts were recorded for this clone. This rearrangement joins TRBV7-9 to TRBJ2-2, with 10 bases matching TRBD2. The trim removed 5 bases at V and 5 bases at J, leaving 11 bases unmatched. The CDR3 length is 17 residues. The germline gives CDR1 SEHNR, CDR2 FQNEAQ (reference sequence). CDR3 protein: CASSGDSGRAGTGELFF. CDR3 bases: TGTGCCAGCAGCGGGGACAGCGGGAGGGCCGGAACCGGGGAGCTGTTTTTT.

This clone was picked up one time. The chain carries TRBV29-1 and TRBJ1-5, with a possible D match to TRBD1 (5 bases). This CDR3 has 12 amino acids. V was trimmed by 8 bases and J by 5 bases, leaving 13 bases between them. Germline V gives CDR1 SQVTM, CDR2 ANQGSEA. The CDR3 DNA reads as TGCAGCCCCCGGGACCCGCATCAGCCCCAGCATTTT. This translates into CSPRDPHQPQHF.

The rearrangement uses TRBV9 and TRBJ2-1; D gene uncertain. Germline CDR1 and CDR2: SGDLS and YYNGEE. The CDR3 totals 13 residues. Trimming stripped 2 bases from V and 3 bases from J, with 6 bases between. CDR3 nucleotides: TGTGCCAGCAGCGTTACCGTCTACAATGAGCAGTTCTTC. This sequence encodes CASSVTVYNEQFF.

This chain uses TRBV7-9 with TRBJ2-3, with unresolved D. Germline values: CDR1 SEHNR, CDR2 FQNEAQ (reference sequence). This CDR3 comprises 13 residues. Between the trimmed V and J ends, which lost 4 bases and 2 bases, there was a span of 7 bases. DNA of the CDR3: TGTGCCAGCAGCTGGAGACCCACAGATACGCAGTATTTT. Translation: CASSWRPTDTQYF.

This clone was recorded once. The chain links TRBV15 to TRBJ1-5; tentative D call: TRBD1 (5 bases). Trimming stripped 6 bases from V and 2 bases from J, with 17 bases between. CDR1 and CDR2 from the germline V gene are LNHNV and YYDKDF (reference sequence). The CDR3 has 16 amino acids. Written as DNA, the CDR3 is TGTGCCACCAGACTTACAGGATTCCAACGCAATCAGCCCCAGCATTTT. It specifies CATRLTGFQRNQPQHF. Supplemented by reference TRBV15 and TRBJ1-5, the full variable domain reads DAMVIQNPRYQVTQFGKPVTLSCSQTLNHNVMYWYQQKSSQAPKLLFHYYDKDFNNEADTPDNFQSRRPNTSFCFLDIRSPGLGDTAMYLCATRLTGFQRNQPQHFGDGTRLSIL.

The chain has TRBV23-1 and TRBJ2-5, with 13 bases identical to TRBD2. TRBV23-1 is an ORF, and what it does is uncertain. The junction had 22 bases not matched to a gene; V was cut back by 3 bases and J by 3 bases. This CDR3 spans 22 amino acids. The CDR3 sequence is CASSHQQGPRTSGSVRKETQYF. The DNA for the CDR3 is TGCGCCAGCAGTCACCAACAGGGACCTAGGACTAGCGGGAGCGTCCGGAAAGAGACCCAGTACTTC.

The gene calls are TRBV6-5 and TRBJ2-3; D uncertain. Trimming took off 6 bases at V and 4 bases at J, with 8 bases between the two ends. CDR1 MNHEY and CDR2 SVGAGI come from the germline V gene. This CDR3 is built from 12 residues. Here the CDR3 reads CASRTVSDTQYF. The CDR3 DNA is TGTGCCAGCAGAACCGTTTCAGATACGCAGTATTTT.

The chain uses TRBV5-1 and TRBJ2-7; D gene uncertain. The CDR3 has 13 residues. V dropped 0 bases and J dropped 0 bases, with 4 bases sitting between them. In germline, CDR1 is SGHRS, CDR2 YFSETQ. CDR3 sequence (DNA): TGCGCCAGCAGCTTGGGGAGCTCCTACGAGCAGTACTTC. It translates to CASSLGSSYEQYF.

The chain carries TRBV19 and TRBJ2-3; 9 bases are shared with TRBD1. J was trimmed by 0 bases and V by 5 bases; bases with no gene match: 9. Germline values: CDR1 LNHDA, CDR2 SQIVND (reference sequence). This CDR3 spans 17 amino acids. DNA for the CDR3: TGTGCCAGTAGTGAATACCCCGGGACAGGGAGCACAGATACGCAGTATTTT. Its protein product is CASSEYPGTGSTDTQYF.

The V and J genes are TRBV7-9 and TRBJ2-5; TRBD2 is a possible D gene (6 bases). This CDR3 is built from 15 residues. Germline-derived CDR1 and CDR2 are SEHNR and FQNEAQ (reference sequence). Trimming removed 4 bases from V and 2 bases from J, with 14 bases in between. CDR3 DNA: TGTGCCAGCAGCTCGGCTTTGGGGACTCAAGAGACCCAGTACTTC. Its translation: CASSSALGTQETQYF.

V and J are TRBV5-5 and TRBJ1-2; 10 bases agree with TRBD1. Trimming cost V 4 bases and J 8 bases; bases outside gene matches: 8. The CDR3 loop spans 14 amino acids. Germline V lookup: CDR1 SGHKS, CDR2 YYEKEE (reference sequence). In DNA, the CDR3 is TGTGCCAGCAGCCGCATACCGGGACAGGGGGGCTACACCTTC. Translation: CASSRIPGQGGYTF.

This chain uses TRBV18 with TRBJ1-2, with 7 bases matching TRBD1. The CDR3 has 14 residues. Per the germline V gene, CDR1 is KGHSH and CDR2 is LQKENI. J lost 3 bases, V lost 3 bases, and 4 bases had no gene match. The chain's CDR3 is CASSPRTGDYGYTF. The CDR3 DNA sequence: TGTGCCAGCTCACCTCGGACAGGAGACTATGGCTACACCTTC. The whole variable domain, remainder taken from reference TRBV18 and TRBJ1-2, is NAGVMQNPRHLVRRRGQEARLRCSPMKGHSHVYWYRQLPEEGLKFMVYLQKENIIDESGMPKERFSAEFPKEGPSILRIQQVVRGDSAAYFCASSPRTGDYGYTFGSGTRLTVV.

The chain carries TRBV27 and TRBJ1-1, with TRBD1 matching over 7 bases. Germline CDR1 reads MNHEY; CDR2 reads SMNVEV (reference sequence). The V segment lost 5 bases and the J segment 7 bases; nucleotides outside the gene matches: 10. The CDR3 covers 14 residues. The CDR3 spells CASSPLGTEIEAFF. DNA of the CDR3: TGTGCCAGCAGTCCGTTGGGGACAGAAATTGAAGCTTTCTTT.

V and J are TRBV6-5 and TRBJ1-6; D remains unclear. Between the trimmed V and J ends, which lost 0 bases and 10 bases, there was a span of 7 bases. The CDR3 totals 13 residues. The germline V gene encodes CDR1 MNHEY and CDR2 SVGAGI. The CDR3 DNA reads TGTGCCAGCAGTTACTCGATAAGGTCACCCCTCCACTTT. This sequence encodes CASSYSIRSPLHF.

The chain joins TRBV6-5 to TRBJ2-7, with TRBD1 as a possible D gene (6 bases). The CDR3 has 14 amino acids. V lost 0 bases, J lost 2 bases, and 8 bases lay in between. CDR1 and CDR2 (germline): MNHEY, SVGAGI. The CDR3 region is CASSYSTGTYEQYF. The DNA of the CDR3 is TGTGCCAGCAGTTACTCGACAGGTACCTACGAGCAGTACTTC.

The gene calls are TRBV5-1 and TRBJ2-7, with D perhaps assigned TRBD1 or TRBD2 (7 bases each). Germline V lookup: CDR1 SGHRS, CDR2 YFSETQ. Trimming shortened V by 0 bases and J by 4 bases, and 11 bases separated the two germline ends. This CDR3 is 14 amino acids long. CDR3 bases: TGCGCCAGCAGCTTGGCAGGGGGGGAATACGAGCAGTACTTC. Protein sequence: CASSLAGGEYEQYF.

This chain connects TRBV9 to TRBJ2-1; 8 bases agree with TRBD2. CDR3 length: 15 amino acids. Unmatched junction bases numbered 6, after V lost 3 bases and J lost 4 bases. Germline CDR1 and CDR2: SGDLS and YYNGEE. CDR3 amino acids: CASSGRGAGYNEQFF. Written as DNA, the CDR3 is TGTGCCAGCAGCGGGCGGGGGGCTGGATACAATGAGCAGTTCTTC.

The chain uses TRBV7-9 and TRBJ1-1; 10 nucleotides agree with TRBD1. V shed 5 bases, J shed 6 bases, and the junction held 6 bases outside the gene matches. The CDR3 length is 14 residues. Per the germline V gene, CDR1 is SEHNR and CDR2 is FQNEAQ (reference sequence). CDR3 amino acids: CASSVDRGRAEAFF. For the CDR3, the DNA is TGTGCCAGCAGCGTGGACAGGGGGAGGGCTGAAGCTTTCTTT.